These T cell receptor beta chains were read from a single sample in a study of blood T cell repertoires in COVID-19. The data were produced by immunoSEQ multiplex PCR, yet TCRdb's version contains in-frame clones alone and is incomplete. The top ten clones hold roughly 1.9% of a sample with about 240,000 clones, around 86% of them seen once. Sequencing was carried out using peripheral blood. The source is a man under 40 who had recovered from COVID-19. Each CDR3 is given with its conserved first and last residue. A D gene is named only where the DNA matches it firmly. Clone size is shown for a subset of rows, as once, few, many or a class of expanded clone.

cdr3_length clone_size j_call v_call d_call cdr3_aa cdr3_nt
14 NA TRBJ1-4 TRBV6-5 NA CASRDWPTNEKLFF TGTGCCAGCAGGGACTGGCCAACTAATGAAAAACTGTTTTTT
12 NA TRBJ1-1 TRBV12-3/TRBV12-4 NA CASRQANTEAFF TGTGCCAGCAGACAGGCGAACACTGAAGCTTTCTTT
14 NA TRBJ2-3 TRBV2 NA CASGSGMVGDTQYF TGTGCCAGCGGTTCCGGGATGGTGGGAGATACGCAGTATTTT
15 NA TRBJ1-1 TRBV6-5 TRBD1 CASSKPGQGTTEAFF TGTGCCAGCAGTAAACCGGGACAGGGGACGACTGAAGCTTTCTTT
13 NA TRBJ1-2 TRBV5-1 NA CASSSGDNYGYTF TGCGCCAGCAGCTCCGGGGATAACTATGGCTACACCTTC
16 few TRBJ1-2 TRBV29-1 NA CSVDRPLIGTSFGYTF TGCAGCGTAGACCGCCCACTGATCGGGACTTCGTTTGGCTACACCTTC
18 NA TRBJ1-1 TRBV10-3 TRBD1 CAISESGVMDRENTEAFF TGTGCCATCAGTGAGTCGGGGGTTATGGACAGGGAAAACACTGAAGCTTTCTTT
15 NA TRBJ1-2 TRBV7-2 TRBD1 CASSWGQATNYGYTF TGTGCCAGCAGCTGGGGACAGGCCACTAACTATGGCTACACCTTC
17 NA TRBJ1-5 TRBV19 TRBD1 CASSSMGDSKYSQPQHF TGTGCCAGTAGTTCTATGGGGGACAGCAAATACAGTCAGCCCCAGCATTTT
13 NA TRBJ1-2 TRBV10-3 NA CAIGPTRLVLDTF TGTGCCATCGGACCGACTAGGCTAGTACTAGACACCTTC
15 NA TRBJ2-7 TRBV7-8 TRBD1 CASSRRRDRDYEQYF TGTGCCAGCAGCCGTCGCCGGGACAGGGACTACGAGCAGTACTTC
15 NA TRBJ1-6 TRBV19 NA CASSTNYGADSPLHF TGTGCCAGTAGTACGAACTATGGGGCAGATTCACCCCTCCACTTT
15 NA TRBJ1-2 TRBV7-8 NA CASSLDRGANYGYTF TGTGCCAGCAGCTTAGACCGCGGAGCTAACTATGGCTACACCTTC
15 NA TRBJ1-5 TRBV12-5 NA CASGTTRMGNQPQHF TGTGCTAGTGGAACCACACGAATGGGCAATCAGCCCCAGCATTTT
12 NA TRBJ2-2 TRBV6-4 NA CASGTHDGELFF TGTGCCAGCGGGACTCATGACGGGGAGCTGTTTTTT
17 NA TRBJ1-1 TRBV6-2/TRBV6-3 NA CASSYDPGAELYTEAFF TGTGCCAGCAGTTACGACCCGGGAGCGGAGTTGTACACTGAAGCTTTCTTT
15 NA TRBJ2-2 TRBV19 NA CASKGGQANTGELFF TGTGCCAGTAAGGGGGGGCAAGCGAACACCGGGGAGCTGTTTTTT
15 NA TRBJ1-3 TRBV3-1/TRBV3-2 TRBD1 CASSQQGVSGNTIYF TGTGCCAGCAGCCAGCAGGGGGTCTCTGGAAACACCATATATTTT
18 NA TRBJ2-3 TRBV10-3 TRBD2 CAISPGLAGGEGTDTQYF TGTGCCATCAGCCCGGGACTAGCGGGGGGCGAGGGCACAGATACGCAGTATTTT
15 NA TRBJ1-3 TRBV9 TRBD1 CASSVAPGQENTIYF TGTGCCAGCAGCGTAGCTCCCGGACAGGAAAACACCATATATTTT
14 few TRBJ2-7 TRBV7-2 NA CASSPDPSSYEQYF TGTGCCAGCAGCCCCGATCCCAGCTCCTACGAGCAGTACTTC
15 NA TRBJ2-5 TRBV7-6 TRBD2 CASSGDSSGVETQYF TGTGCCAGCAGCGGAGACAGTAGCGGGGTAGAGACCCAGTACTTC
15 once TRBJ2-5 TRBV10-1 TRBD2 CASSETSGAQETQYF TGCGCCAGCAGTGAGACTAGCGGGGCCCAAGAGACCCAGTACTTC
13 once TRBJ2-2 TRBV2 NA CASSDSRAGELFF TGTGCCAGCAGTGACTCCAGGGCCGGGGAGCTGTTTTTT
14 NA TRBJ2-3 TRBV27 TRBD1 CASSSTGATDTQYF TGTGCCAGCAGTTCGACAGGGGCCACAGATACGCAGTATTTT
17 NA TRBJ2-3 TRBV5-1 NA CASSSMLTISSTDTQYF TGCGCCAGCAGCTCTATGCTGACAATATCTAGCACAGATACGCAGTATTTT
17 NA TRBJ1-3 TRBV6-2/TRBV6-3 NA CASSYPLRLGFGNTIYF TGTGCCAGCAGTTACCCGCTCAGGTTAGGCTTTGGAAACACCATATATTTT
13 NA TRBJ1-1 TRBV15 NA CATSRGWGDEAFF TGTGCCACCAGCAGGGGGTGGGGGGATGAAGCTTTCTTT